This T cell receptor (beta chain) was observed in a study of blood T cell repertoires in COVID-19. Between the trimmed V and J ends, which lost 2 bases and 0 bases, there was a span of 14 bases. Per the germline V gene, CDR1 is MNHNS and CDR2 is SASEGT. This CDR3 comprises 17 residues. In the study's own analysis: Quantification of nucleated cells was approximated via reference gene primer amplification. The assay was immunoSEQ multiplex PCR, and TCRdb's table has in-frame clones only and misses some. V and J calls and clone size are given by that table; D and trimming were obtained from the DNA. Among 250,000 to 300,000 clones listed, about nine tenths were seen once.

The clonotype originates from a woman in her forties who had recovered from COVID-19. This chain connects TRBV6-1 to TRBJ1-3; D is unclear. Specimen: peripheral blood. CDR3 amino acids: CASSEYPPVVSGNTIYF. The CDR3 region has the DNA TGTGCCAGCAGTGAATATCCTCCCGTCGTCTCTGGAAACACCATATATTTT.